This TCR beta chain comes out of a study of somatic mutations in cytotoxic T cells in rheumatoid arthritis. Sequencing used immunoSEQ multiplex PCR; TCRdb keeps in-frame clones, though not all of them. The data contain about 18,000 clones, over 70% of them singletons. Regarding this clone: The target antigen is unknown.

Germline loops: CDR1 SGHAT, CDR2 FQNNGV. The CDR3 runs 11 residues. Deletions cut 5 bases from V and 8 bases from J, with 9 bases between. The study's findings and limits: Measurement of CD8+ T-cell clonality revealed no significant difference between rheumatoid arthritis patients and age-matched healthy controls.

V usage is TRBV11-2 and J usage is TRBJ1-2, with D unclear. Sequenced material: CD8+ T cells sorted from blood. This sequence originates from an adult with rheumatoid arthritis. CDR3 nucleotides: TGTGCCAGCAGCCTCCCCGGCGGCTACACCTTC. Its translation is CASSLPGGYTF.